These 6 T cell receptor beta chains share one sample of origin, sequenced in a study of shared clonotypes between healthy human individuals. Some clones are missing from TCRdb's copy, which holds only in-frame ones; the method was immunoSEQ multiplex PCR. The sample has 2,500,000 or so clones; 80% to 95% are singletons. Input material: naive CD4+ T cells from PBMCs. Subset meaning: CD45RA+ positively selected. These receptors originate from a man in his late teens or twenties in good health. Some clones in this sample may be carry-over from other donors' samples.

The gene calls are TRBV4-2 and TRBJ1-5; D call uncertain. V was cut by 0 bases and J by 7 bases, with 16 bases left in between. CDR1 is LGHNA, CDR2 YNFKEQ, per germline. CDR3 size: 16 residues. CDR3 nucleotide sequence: TGTGCCAGCAGCCAAGATCGGCTAGTAGGGTGGCAGCCCCAGCATTTT. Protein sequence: CASSQDRLVGWQPQHF.

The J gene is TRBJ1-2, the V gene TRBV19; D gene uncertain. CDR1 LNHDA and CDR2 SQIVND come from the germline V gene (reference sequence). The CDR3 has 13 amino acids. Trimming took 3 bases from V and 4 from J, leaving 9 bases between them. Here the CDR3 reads CASSIERVYGYTF. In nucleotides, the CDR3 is TGTGCCAGTAGTATCGAACGAGTCTATGGCTACACCTTC.

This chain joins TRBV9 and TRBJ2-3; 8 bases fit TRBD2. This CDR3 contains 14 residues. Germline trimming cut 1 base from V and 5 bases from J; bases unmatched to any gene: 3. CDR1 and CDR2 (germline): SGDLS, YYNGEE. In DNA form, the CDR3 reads TGTGCCAGCAGCGTAAGCGGGAGACAAGATACGCAGTATTTT. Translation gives CASSVSGRQDTQYF. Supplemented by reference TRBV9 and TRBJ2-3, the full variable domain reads DSGVTQTPKHLITATGQRVTLRCSPRSGDLSVYWYQQSLDQGLQFLIQYYNGEERAKGNILERFSAQQFPDLHSELNLSSLELGDSALYFCASSVSGRQDTQYFGPGTRLTVL.

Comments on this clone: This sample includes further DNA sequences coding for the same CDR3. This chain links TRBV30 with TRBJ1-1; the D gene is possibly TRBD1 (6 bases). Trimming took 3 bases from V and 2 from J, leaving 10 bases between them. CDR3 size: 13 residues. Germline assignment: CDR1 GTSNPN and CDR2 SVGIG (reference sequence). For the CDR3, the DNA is TGTGCCTGGAGCAGGGGCCCCAACACTGAAGCTTTCTTT. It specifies CAWSRGPNTEAFF.

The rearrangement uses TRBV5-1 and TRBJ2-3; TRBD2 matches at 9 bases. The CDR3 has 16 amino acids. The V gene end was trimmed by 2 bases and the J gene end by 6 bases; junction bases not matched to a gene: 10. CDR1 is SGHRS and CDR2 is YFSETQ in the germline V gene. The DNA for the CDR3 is TGCGCCAGCAGCTTCTTCTCTAGCGGGGAGGGCGATACGCAGTATTTT. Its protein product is CASSFFSSGEGDTQYF.

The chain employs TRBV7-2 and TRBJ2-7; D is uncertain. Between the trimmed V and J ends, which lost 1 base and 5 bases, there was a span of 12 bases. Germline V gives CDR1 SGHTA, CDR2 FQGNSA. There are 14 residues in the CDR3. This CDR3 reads CASSLGTGFHEQYF. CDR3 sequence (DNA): TGTGCCAGCAGCTTAGGCACCGGTTTTCACGAGCAGTACTTC.